This is a list of T cell receptor beta chains from one sample in a study of T cells in localized non-small cell lung cancer. This table comes from immunoSEQ multiplex PCR, and its TCRdb copy is limited to in-frame clones, with some not included. In the table there are roughly 40,000 clones, about 80% of which are singletons. Specimen: PBMCs, collected before any cancer treatment. These receptor sequences come from a man between 40 and 75 years old with stage II lung adenocarcinoma. CDR3s include the opening cysteine and the closing phenylalanine or tryptophan. The D gene is left open where the match is weak. Not all rows give a size; the values are once, few, many and, for expanded clones, a class.

>.|.|TRBV18|TRBJ2-7|15
CASSPTGRSAYEQYF
TGTGCCAGCTCACCAACGGGACGAAGTGCCTACGAGCAGTACTTC
>.|.|TRBV5-4|TRBJ2-5|17
CASSLMVEGLGGETQYF
TGTGCCAGCAGCTTGATGGTCGAAGGACTAGGGGGAGAGACCCAGTACTTC
>TRBD1|.|TRBV27|TRBJ2-5|13
CASSPGGSQTQYF
TGTGCCAGCAGTCCAGGGGGTTCGCAGACCCAGTACTTC
>.|.|TRBV20-1|TRBJ2-3|11
CSASRTQTRYF
TGCAGTGCTTCCCGGACCCAAACACGGTATTTT
>TRBD2|.|TRBV13|TRBJ2-3|16
CASRRGLAGASDTQYF
TGTGCCAGCAGGCGGGGACTAGCGGGGGCCAGTGATACGCAGTATTTT
>.|few|TRBV19|TRBJ1-1|13
CASSVVQNTEAFF
TGTGCCAGTAGTGTAGTCCAGAACACTGAAGCTTTCTTT
>.|.|TRBV7-7|TRBJ2-3|16
CASSPLGLASTDTQYF
TGTGCCAGCAGCCCCCTAGGATTAGCGAGCACAGATACGCAGTATTTT
>.|.|TRBV20-1|TRBJ1-1|11
CSASRRREAFF
TGCAGTGCTTCCCGGAGGCGTGAAGCTTTCTTT
>.|few|TRBV4-1|TRBJ1-4|15
CASSQETTTNEKLFF
TGCGCCAGCAGCCAAGAGACCACAACTAATGAAAAACTGTTTTTT
>TRBD1|.|TRBV18|TRBJ1-2|17
CASSPAARTGGENGYTF
TGTGCCAGCTCACCAGCGGCCAGGACAGGGGGCGAGAATGGCTACACCTTC
>.|.|TRBV5-8|TRBJ2-5|11
CASSSPETQYF
TGTGCCAGCAGCTCACCAGAGACCCAGTACTTC
>TRBD1|.|TRBV6-1|TRBJ2-2|15
CASSVTGANTGELFF
TGTGCCAGCAGTGTTACAGGGGCGAACACCGGGGAGCTGTTTTTT
>TRBD1|few|TRBV18|TRBJ2-7|13
CASSPAGGGEQYF
TGTGCCAGCTCACCCGCAGGGGGCGGAGAGCAGTACTTC
>.|few|TRBV5-5|TRBJ2-1|13
CASSLTGSAEQFF
TGTGCCAGCAGCTTGACAGGGTCCGCTGAGCAGTTCTTC
>.|.|TRBV5-4|TRBJ2-7|15
CASSLNGPGLYEQYF
TGTGCCAGCAGCTTGAACGGCCCAGGGCTCTACGAGCAGTACTTC
>TRBD1|.|TRBV5-5|TRBJ1-5|15
CASSQRQGSNQPQHF
TGTGCCAGCAGCCAAAGACAGGGGAGCAATCAGCCCCAGCATTTT
>.|few|TRBV29-1|TRBJ1-3|13
CSVEGTTRNTIYF
TGCAGCGTTGAGGGGACAACCAGAAACACCATATATTTT
>.|once|TRBV29-1|TRBJ2-3|13
CSVLKSLTDTQYF
TGCAGCGTCCTAAAGTCTCTCACAGATACGCAGTATTTT
>.|.|TRBV7-3|TRBJ2-1|16
CASSLTSGPNINEQFF
TGTGCCAGCAGCTTAACGTCGGGCCCTAATATAAATGAGCAGTTCTTC
>.|.|TRBV28|TRBJ1-1|14
CASSPFELNTEAFF
TGTGCCAGCAGTCCTTTCGAGCTAAACACTGAAGCTTTCTTT
>.|few|TRBV11-2|TRBJ1-1|12
CASSLAGGRAFF
TGTGCCAGCAGCTTAGCCGGGGGAAGAGCTTTCTTT
>.|.|TRBV7-9|TRBJ1-6|13
CASSLGNNSPLHF
TGTGCCAGCAGCTTAGGGAATAATTCACCCCTCCACTTT
>.|.|TRBV7-9|TRBJ2-7|12
CASSLFSYEQYF
TGTGCCAGCAGCTTATTTTCCTACGAGCAGTACTTC
>TRBD1|.|TRBV7-9|TRBJ1-6|15
CASSPRQGYNSPLHF
TGTGCCAGCAGCCCCCGACAGGGCTATAATTCACCCCTCCACTTT
>.|.|TRBV5-1|TRBJ1-3|16
CASSLVLGTAGNTIYF
TGCGCCAGCAGCTTGGTTTTGGGGACGGCTGGAAACACCATATATTTT
>.|.|TRBV19|TRBJ2-6|16
CASSIRTTGGANVLTF
TGTGCCAGTAGTATTAGGACAACGGGCGGGGCCAACGTCCTGACTTTC
>TRBD1|.|TRBV15|TRBJ1-4|14
CATRGDRGREKLFF
TGTGCCACCAGGGGGGACAGGGGGCGTGAAAAACTGTTTTTT
>.|.|TRBV6-6|TRBJ2-1|11
CASSYFAEQFF
TGTGCCAGCAGTTATTTTGCTGAGCAGTTCTTC
>.|.|TRBV6-1|TRBJ2-7|12
CASSPGQYEQYF
TGTGCCAGCAGCCCTGGACAGTACGAGCAGTACTTC
>.|.|TRBV5-1|TRBJ2-1|14
CASSWDKPVNEQFF
TGCGCCAGCAGCTGGGACAAGCCCGTCAATGAGCAGTTCTTC
>.|few|TRBV28|TRBJ2-4|17
CASTPFGLDRTKNIQYF
TGTGCCAGCACCCCCTTCGGACTTGACAGGACCAAAAACATTCAGTACTTC
>.|medium-sized|TRBV7-9|TRBJ1-1|16
CASSRPTDRYRLEAFF
TGTGCCAGCAGCCGACCGACAGACAGATACCGTCTTGAAGCTTTCTTT
>TRBD1|.|TRBV10-3|TRBJ1-5|13
CAISEGVGQGWHF
TGTGCCATCAGTGAGGGTGTTGGACAGGGGTGGCATTTT
>.|.|TRBV9|TRBJ2-3|14
CASSVSRDTDTQYF
TGTGCCAGCAGCGTAAGCCGGGACACAGATACGCAGTATTTT
>TRBD1|.|TRBV18|TRBJ2-1|16
CASSSQGTGAYNEQFF
TGTGCCAGCTCATCCCAAGGGACAGGGGCCTACAATGAGCAGTTCTTC
>TRBD1|once|TRBV5-4|TRBJ1-4|14
CASSSGTGLEKLFF
TGTGCCAGCAGCTCCGGGACAGGGCTTGAAAAACTGTTTTTT
>TRBD1|.|TRBV27|TRBJ1-2|16
CASRHDRGLNDYGYTF
TGTGCCAGCAGACATGACAGGGGGCTTAATGACTATGGCTACACCTTC
>.|.|TRBV28|TRBJ1-3|16
CASSFSLQVSGNTIYF
TGTGCCAGCAGTTTTAGCCTACAGGTCTCTGGAAACACCATATATTTT
>.|.|TRBV6-1|TRBJ2-7|15
CASSEVGTPPYEQYF
TGTGCCAGCAGTGAAGTAGGCACACCGCCCTACGAGCAGTACTTC
>TRBD1|.|TRBV27|TRBJ1-5|15
CASSRDSLSNQPQHF
TGTGCCAGCAGTCGGGACAGTTTGAGCAATCAGCCCCAGCATTTT
>TRBD1|once|TRBV6-1|TRBJ2-1|12
CASSYRGSEQFF
TGTGCCAGCAGCTACAGGGGGAGTGAGCAGTTCTTC
>TRBD1|.|TRBV5-1|TRBJ1-4|16
CASSFATPRQGFELFF
TGCGCCAGCAGCTTCGCTACCCCGCGACAGGGGTTCGAACTGTTTTTT
>.|.|TRBV6-4|TRBJ2-1|15
CASSRGQSSYNEQFF
TGTGCCAGCAGCCGCGGACAAAGCTCCTACAATGAGCAGTTCTTC
>.|.|TRBV7-9|TRBJ2-5|14
CASSLGLITETQYF
TGTGCCAGCAGCTTAGGTCTGATTACAGAGACCCAGTACTTC
>TRBD2|.|TRBV18|TRBJ2-7|13
CASSPGLAYEQYF
TGTGCCAGCTCACCCGGACTAGCCTACGAGCAGTACTTC
>.|.|TRBV28|TRBJ1-2|12
CASSDTSYGYTF
TGTGCCAGCAGTGACACCTCCTATGGCTACACCTTC
>TRBD1|.|TRBV5-4|TRBJ2-5|14
CASSPDRGEETQYF
TGTGCCAGCAGCCCGGACAGGGGGGAAGAGACCCAGTACTTC
>.|.|TRBV7-3|TRBJ1-5|13
CASSLTAGASQHF
TGTGCCAGCAGCTTAACGGCGGGGGCGAGCCAGCATTTT
>.|.|TRBV4-2|TRBJ1-2|13
CASSQDRRDGYTF
TGTGCCAGCAGCCAAGATCGACGGGATGGCTACACCTTC
>.|.|TRBV30|TRBJ1-1|16
CAWMQQGLPSNTEAFF
TGTGCCTGGATGCAGCAGGGGCTACCCTCCAACACTGAAGCTTTCTTT
>.|.|TRBV27|TRBJ2-5|14
CASSRGGSQETQYF
TGTGCCAGCAGCCGCGGGGGCAGTCAAGAGACCCAGTACTTC
>TRBD1|.|TRBV18|TRBJ2-3|13
CASSGQGADTQYF
TGTGCCAGCTCGGGACAGGGGGCAGATACGCAGTATTTT
>.|.|TRBV7-2|TRBJ1-5|13
CASSLTSSQPQHF
TGTGCCAGCAGCTTAACGAGCAGTCAGCCCCAGCATTTT